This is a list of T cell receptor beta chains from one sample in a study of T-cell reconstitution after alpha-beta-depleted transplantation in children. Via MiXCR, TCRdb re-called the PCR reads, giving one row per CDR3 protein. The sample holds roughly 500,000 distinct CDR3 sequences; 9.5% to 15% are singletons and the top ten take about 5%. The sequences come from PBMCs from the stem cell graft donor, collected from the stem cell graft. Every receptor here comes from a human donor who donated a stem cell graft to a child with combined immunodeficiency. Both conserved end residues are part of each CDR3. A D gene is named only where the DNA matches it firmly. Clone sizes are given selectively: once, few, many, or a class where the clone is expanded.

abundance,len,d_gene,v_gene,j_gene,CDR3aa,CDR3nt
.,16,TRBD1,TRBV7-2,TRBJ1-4,CASSTRGGGTDEKLFF,TGTGCCAGCAGTACGAGGGGGGGGGGGACAGACGAAAAACTGTTTTTT
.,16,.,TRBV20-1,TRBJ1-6,CSARDMKDSRISPLHF,TGCAGTGCTAGAGATATGAAGGACAGTCGGATCTCACCCCTCCACTTT
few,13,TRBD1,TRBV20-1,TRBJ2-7,CSANDRGSYEQYF,TGCAGTGCTAATGACAGGGGGTCCTACGAGCAGTACTTC
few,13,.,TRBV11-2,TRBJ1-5,CASSLGDNQPQHF,TGTGCCAGCAGCTTGGGGGACAATCAGCCCCAGCATTTT
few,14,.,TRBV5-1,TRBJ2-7,CASSLSSNRREQYF,TGCGCCAGCAGCTTGTCGTCCAACCGTCGAGAGCAGTACTTC
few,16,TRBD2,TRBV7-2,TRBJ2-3,CASSTRTSGSTDTQYF,TGTGCCAGCAGCACACGGACTAGCGGGAGCACAGATACGCAGTATTTT
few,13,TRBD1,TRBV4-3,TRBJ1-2,CASSRQGDYGYTF,TGCGCCAGCAGCCGTCAGGGGGACTATGGCTACACCTTC
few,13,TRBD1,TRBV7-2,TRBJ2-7,CASSLQGADEQYF,TGTGCCAGCAGCTTACAGGGGGCGGACGAGCAGTACTTC
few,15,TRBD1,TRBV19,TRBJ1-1,CASSIKAFRGTEAFF,TGTGCCAGTAGTATTAAGGCGTTCAGGGGGACTGAAGCTTTCTTT
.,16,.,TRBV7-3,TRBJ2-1,CASSPLFSLPYNEQFF,TGTGCCAGCAGCCCATTGTTTAGCTTGCCCTACAATGAGCAGTTCTTC